Each of the 7 T cell receptor beta chains below was sequenced from the same sample in a study of shared clonotypes between healthy human individuals. The naive CD8 fraction comprised CD45RO-negative cells positively selected for CCR7 and excluded terminally differentiated effector memory CD45RA+ cells. TCRdb's copy holds only in-frame clones and misses some; the assay was immunoSEQ multiplex PCR. The repertoire has about 2 million clones, around 96% of them found once; the top ten carry 1% to 1.5%. Sequences were obtained from naive CD8+ T cells sorted from blood. These receptors came from a man aged 18 to 35 in good health.

This rearrangement joins TRBV7-8 to TRBJ1-2; D not resolved. Deletions cut 1 base from V and 4 bases from J, with 13 bases between. Per germline, CDR1 SGHVS and CDR2 FQNEAQ. The CDR3 has 15 residues. CDR3: CASSLGGGVFYGYTF. The CDR3 region has the DNA TGTGCCAGCAGCTTAGGTGGTGGGGTTTTCTATGGCTACACCTTC.

In this sample, this clone turned up once. This chain uses TRBV10-2 with TRBJ2-2; 8 bases are a match to TRBD1. The CDR3 length is 14 residues. V gave up 7 bases and J gave up 6 bases; unmatched junction bases: 7. Germline values: CDR1 WSHSY, CDR2 SAAADI. The CDR3 DNA is TGCGCCAGCAACCCAACAGGGGGTGCCGGGGAGCTGTTTTTT. It translates to CASNPTGGAGELFF.

On this clone itself: This sample also contains other DNA sequences that code for the same CDR3. The chain combines TRBV30 with TRBJ2-7, with D perhaps matching TRBD1 (6 bases). Trimming cost V 0 bases and J 4 bases, with 10 bases left between them. This CDR3 comprises 13 residues. Germline assignment: CDR1 GTSNPN and CDR2 SVGIG (reference sequence). CDR3 bases: TGTGCCTGGAGTGTAACAGGGCCTTACGAGCAGTACTTC. Encoded protein: CAWSVTGPYEQYF. The variable domain in full, with the rest retrieved from reference TRBV30 and TRBJ2-7, is SQTIHQWPATLVQPVGSPLSLECTVEGTSNPNLYWYRQAAGRGLQLLFYSVGIGQISSEVPQNLSASRPQDRQFILSSKKLLLSDSGFYLCAWSVTGPYEQYFGPGTRLTVT.

This clone was recorded only once. Other DNA sequences in the same sample also yield this CDR3. V usage is TRBV27 and J usage is TRBJ2-7; perhaps TRBD2 as D (5 bases). The CDR3 contains 13 residues. Trimming took off 0 bases at V and 4 bases at J, with 7 bases between the two ends. The germline gives CDR1 MNHEY, CDR2 SMNVEV (reference sequence). In DNA form, the CDR3 reads TGTGCCAGCAGTTTATCGGGCGGGTACGAGCAGTACTTC. Translated, it gives CASSLSGGYEQYF.

As for this clone: Additional DNA sequences in this sample encode the identical CDR3. The rearrangement uses TRBV6-5 and TRBJ2-7; D possibly corresponds to TRBD1 (6 bases). The V and J ends lost 2 bases and 3 bases respectively, with 8 bases between them. The CDR3 length is 13 residues. Germline-derived CDR1 and CDR2 are MNHEY and SVGAGI. The CDR3 region has the DNA TGTGCCAGCAGTTACAGAGGGGGCTACGAGCAGTACTTC. It yields the protein CASSYRGGYEQYF.

The rearrangement links TRBV7-6 to TRBJ1-2; the match to TRBD1 covers 8 bases. Germline assignment: CDR1 SGHVS and CDR2 FNYEAQ. V trimming: 4 bases; J trimming: 8 bases; junction bases outside the gene matches: 9. The CDR3 is made up of 14 amino acids. The CDR3 bases are TGTGCCAGCAGCTCCACAGACAGGGGCTACGGCTACACCTTC. Its translation is CASSSTDRGYGYTF.

The V call is TRBV4-1, the J call TRBJ2-3; D unresolved. Germline V lookup: CDR1 MGHRA, CDR2 YSYEKL. V was pared by 4 bases and J by 5 bases, with 13 bases between. The CDR3 has 14 amino acids. The CDR3 region has the DNA TGCGCCAGCAGCCTACCGGGTAGGATAGATACGCAGTATTTT. Amino acid sequence: CASSLPGRIDTQYF.